The 30 T cell receptor beta chains presented below share a single source sample, sequenced in a study of cytomegalovirus exposure and HLA in healthy donors. The PCR made use of 60 Vbeta and 13 Jbeta primers. Assay used: immunoSEQ multiplex PCR; TCRdb lists only in-frame clones, some missing. The profile shows about 90,000 clones, roughly 70% of them singletons. The sample comprised PBMCs. The receptors shown here come from a man aged 25-45 years in good health and CMV-seronegative.

This rearrangement joins TRBV5-1 to TRBJ2-1; 12 bases fit TRBD2. Germline V gene data show CDR1 as SGHRS and CDR2 as YFSETQ. The V and J ends lost 0 bases and 6 bases, in that order; junction bases with no gene match: 10. This CDR3 region has 18 residues. The CDR3 loop reads CASSLVASGRAGGNEQFF. The DNA of the CDR3 is TGCGCCAGCAGCTTGGTGGCTAGCGGGAGGGCCGGTGGCAATGAGCAGTTCTTC.

The chain uses TRBV7-2 and TRBJ1-1, with a weak D call TRBD1 (6 bases). Between the trimmed V and J ends, which lost 5 bases and 11 bases, there was a span of 18 bases. Germline CDR1 and CDR2: SGHTA and FQGNSA. The CDR3 consists of 13 residues. For the CDR3, the DNA is TGTGCCAGCAGCCCAAATGTGGGCAGGGGCGCTTTCTTT. Translation: CASSPNVGRGAFF. Based on the CDR3 plus reference TRBV7-2 and TRBJ1-1, the full variable domain is GAGVSQSPSNKVTEKGKDVELRCDPISGHTALYWYRQSLGQGLEFLIYFQGNSAPDKSGLPSDRFSAERTGGSVSTLTIQRTQQEDSAVYLCASSPNVGRGAFFGQGTRLTVV.

The rearrangement joins TRBV25-1 to TRBJ1-4; unclear D gene. Germline loops: CDR1 MGHDK, CDR2 SYGVNS. Trimming stripped 4 bases from V and 0 bases from J, with 12 bases between. This CDR3 comprises 16 residues. This chain's CDR3 is CASSGLTAATNEKLFF. For the CDR3, the DNA is TGTGCCAGCAGTGGCCTCACAGCAGCAACTAATGAAAAACTGTTTTTT.

This clone was seen more than once but under ten times. The rearrangement uses TRBV4-1 and TRBJ1-3; tentatively, D is TRBD1 (6 bases). Trimming took off 6 bases at V and 1 base at J, with 13 bases between the two ends. The CDR3 consists of 15 residues. Germline V CDR1 and CDR2: MGHRA, YSYEKL. The chain's CDR3 is CASRATGMSGNTIYF. DNA for the CDR3: TGCGCCAGCAGAGCTACAGGGATGTCTGGAAACACCATATATTTT.

This clone is a singleton in its sample. This sequence joins TRBV30 and TRBJ2-7; D possibly corresponds to TRBD2 (5 bases). This CDR3 region has 11 residues. The V end was cut by 5 bases, the J end by 3 bases, with 8 bases between. Per germline, CDR1 GTSNPN and CDR2 SVGIG (reference sequence). The CDR3 region has the DNA TGTGCCTGGGGGAGAGACTACGAGCAGTACTTC. The encoded protein is CAWGRDYEQYF.

The rearrangement links TRBV7-9 to TRBJ1-2; 7 bases line up with TRBD1. The ends lost 5 bases at V and 8 bases at J; junction bases unmatched: 8. In germline, CDR1 is SEHNR, CDR2 FQNEAQ (reference sequence). The CDR3 runs to 13 residues. CDR3 region: CASSTGQADGYTF. In DNA form, the CDR3 reads TGTGCCAGCAGCACCGGACAGGCTGACGGCTACACCTTC.

This clone was recorded a few times. The rearrangement uses TRBV4-1 and TRBJ2-1; 9 positions agree with TRBD2. The CDR3 is 16 amino acids. Losses at the gene ends were 3 bases for V and 4 bases for J; bases not matched to a gene: 7. Germline V gene data show CDR1 as MGHRA and CDR2 as YSYEKL. This chain's CDR3 is CASSQDSSGTYNEQFF. CDR3 sequence (DNA): TGCGCCAGCAGCCAGGACTCTAGCGGGACATACAATGAGCAGTTCTTC.

The chain carries TRBV7-3 and TRBJ2-7; D perhaps matches TRBD2 (5 bases). There are 13 residues in the CDR3. V shed 2 bases and J shed 4 bases, with 9 bases lying between them. From germline, CDR1 is SGHTA and CDR2 FQGTGA. CDR3 region: CASSLLGGYEQYF. CDR3 nucleotides: TGTGCCAGCAGCTTATTGGGCGGGTACGAGCAGTACTTC. The full variable domain, its missing parts supplied by reference TRBV7-3 and TRBJ2-7, is GAGVSQTPSNKVTEKGKYVELRCDPISGHTALYWYRQSLGQGPEFLIYFQGTGAADDSGLPNDRFFAVRPEGSVSTLKIQRTERGDSAVYLCASSLLGGYEQYFGPGTRLTVT.

This sequence joins TRBV4-1 and TRBJ2-3, with D unresolved. CDR3 length equals 16 residues. V gave up 3 bases and J gave up 5 bases, with 18 bases separating them. Germline loops: CDR1 MGHRA, CDR2 YSYEKL. Here the CDR3 reads CASSQAFTQTLDTQYF. In nucleotides, the CDR3 is TGCGCCAGCAGCCAGGCCTTCACACAGACATTAGATACGCAGTATTTT.

This clone has only a few counts. This chain joins TRBV5-4 and TRBJ1-4; no definite D call. The V end lost 0 bases, the J end lost 0 bases, and 9 bases lay between the germline ends. In germline, CDR1 is SGHNT, CDR2 YYREEE (reference sequence). CDR3 length equals 16 residues. Written as DNA, the CDR3 is TGTGCCAGCAGCTTGGGGTCCAGTCCAACTAATGAAAAACTGTTTTTT. As protein: CASSLGSSPTNEKLFF. The complete variable domain, with remaining parts taken from reference TRBV5-4 and TRBJ1-4, reads ETGVTQSPTHLIKTRGQQVTLRCSSQSGHNTVSWYQQALGQGPQFIFQYYREEENGRGNFPPRFSGLQFPNYSSELNVNALELDDSALYLCASSLGSSPTNEKLFFGSGTQLSVL.

The J gene is TRBJ2-7, the V gene TRBV29-1, with 7 bases lining up with TRBD1. The germline V gene has CDR1 SQVTM and CDR2 ANQGSEA. Trimming took 5 bases from V and 2 from J; bases not matched to a gene: 15. The CDR3 spans 16 residues. CDR3 sequence reads: CSVNLKVTGAAYEQYF. DNA for the CDR3: TGCAGCGTTAACTTAAAGGTCACAGGGGCAGCCTACGAGCAGTACTTC.

The V call is TRBV6-6, the J call TRBJ2-6; D remains unclear. The ends were cut back, 2 bases at V and 1 base at J, with 3 bases in the middle. CDR1 MNHNY and CDR2 SVGAGI come from the germline V gene (reference sequence). The CDR3 spans 14 residues. As DNA, the CDR3 is TGTGCCAGCAGTTACCCGTCTGGGGCCAACGTCCTGACTTTC. Translating gives CASSYPSGANVLTF.

This chain connects TRBV5-1 to TRBJ2-5; 9 nucleotides agree with TRBD1. Trimming at V came to 1 base and at J to 5 bases, leaving 3 bases not matched to a gene. Germline V gives CDR1 SGHRS, CDR2 YFSETQ. There are 14 residues in the CDR3. CDR3 DNA: TGCGCCAGCAGCTTGACAGGGGGCGAGGAGACCCAGTACTTC. Encoded protein: CASSLTGGEETQYF.

This clone was seen only once. The chain employs TRBV4-3 and TRBJ2-7; 9 nucleotides match TRBD2. V gave up 4 bases and J gave up 3 bases; unmatched junction bases: 1. The CDR3 runs 13 residues. CDR1 LGHNA and CDR2 YSLEER come from the germline V gene. CDR3 sequence (DNA): TGCGCCAGCAGCCCGCGGGGGGGCTACGAGCAGTACTTC. Encoded protein: CASSPRGGYEQYF.

The chain uses TRBV5-1 and TRBJ2-7, with D perhaps TRBD1 (6 bases). CDR1 is SGHRS, CDR2 YFSETQ, per germline. The CDR3 contains 15 residues. Trimming removed 0 bases at V and 4 bases at J, with 14 bases between. CDR3 nucleotides: TGCGCCAGCAGCTTGGCCCAGGGGAGAACATACGAGCAGTACTTC. Amino acid sequence: CASSLAQGRTYEQYF.

The gene calls are TRBV5-1 and TRBJ2-5; 9 bases are shared with TRBD1. The CDR3 is 16 amino acids. Germline trimming cut 3 bases from V and 1 base from J; bases unmatched to any gene: 7. CDR1 SGHRS and CDR2 YFSETQ come from the germline V gene. CDR3: CASSSQRDRVQETQYF. The CDR3 DNA follows: TGCGCCAGCAGCTCCCAAAGGGACAGGGTCCAAGAGACCCAGTACTTC.

V usage is TRBV5-4 and J usage is TRBJ1-2, with 9 nucleotides matching TRBD1. Germline CDR1 SGHNT, CDR2 YYREEE (reference sequence). This CDR3 comprises 15 residues. Trimming removed 4 bases from V and 8 bases from J; junction bases left unmatched: 12. The CDR3 region has the DNA TGTGCCAGCAGCCTAGCCGGGACAGGGATTCGGGGCTACACCTTC. This gives the protein CASSLAGTGIRGYTF.

This chain links TRBV2 with TRBJ2-3, with 8 bases fitting TRBD1. The J segment lost 1 base and the V segment lost 6 bases, leaving 15 bases of the junction unmatched. This CDR3 contains 18 residues. Germline CDR1 is SNHLY and CDR2 is FYNNEI. The CDR3 reads CASSRTGLRVVGTDTQYF. The CDR3 bases are TGTGCCAGCAGCCGGACAGGGTTGAGGGTCGTAGGCACAGATACGCAGTATTTT.

V gene TRBV4-2 combines with J gene TRBJ2-7; 7 nucleotides align to TRBD2. Germline V CDR1 and CDR2: LGHNA, YNFKEQ. V gave up 1 base and J gave up 2 bases; unmatched junction bases: 8. This CDR3 is 16 amino acids long. The CDR3 loop is CASSQVGGELPYEQYF. CDR3 in DNA: TGTGCCAGCAGCCAAGTGGGGGGGGAACTGCCCTACGAGCAGTACTTC.

This chain joins TRBV29-1 and TRBJ1-3; no firm D call. Trimming left V 6 bases short and J 4 bases short, with 16 bases between. Germline V gives CDR1 SQVTM, CDR2 ANQGSEA. This CDR3 has 14 amino acids. Here the CDR3 reads CSVRTETLGNTIYF. CDR3 nucleotide sequence: TGCAGCGTCAGGACTGAGACCTTGGGAAACACCATATATTTT.

This chain links TRBV2 with TRBJ2-1, with D tentatively TRBD1 (5 bases). The CDR3 sequence is 13 residues long. V was clipped by 11 bases and J by 7 bases, with 18 bases between them. CDR1 and CDR2 (germline): SNHLY, FYNNEI. In DNA form, the CDR3 reads TGTGCCGGTCAGGGTCCGACGACGAATGAGCAGTTCTTC. Its protein product is CAGQGPTTNEQFF.

The rearrangement joins TRBV14 to TRBJ2-1; a weak D match, TRBD2 (6 bases). The germline CDR1 and CDR2 sequences are SGHDN and FVKESK. Trimming pared 4 bases from V and 6 bases from J, leaving 7 bases between. CDR3 length: 12 amino acids. The CDR3 region is CASSLSGNEQFF. In DNA, the CDR3 is TGTGCCAGCAGCCTTAGCGGCAATGAGCAGTTCTTC.

CDR3: CASTHKGQGDTEAFF. CDR3 DNA: TGTGCCAGCACGCACAAGGGGCAGGGGGACACTGAAGCTTTCTTT. This rearrangement joins TRBV11-2 to TRBJ1-1; 7 positions match TRBD1. J was trimmed by 3 bases and V by 7 bases; bases with no gene match: 11. The CDR3 has 15 residues. Germline V gives CDR1 SGHAT, CDR2 FQNNGV.

This clone was counted once. The V and J genes are TRBV29-1 and TRBJ1-2; TRBD1 might be the D (5 bases). Germline CDR1 is SQVTM and CDR2 is ANQGSEA. Trimming took off 7 bases at V and 7 bases at J, with 25 bases between the two ends. There are 15 residues in the CDR3. CDR3 bases: TGCAGCGCCGCGTCGACAGACCTCTTTCTCAGTGGCTACACCTTC. It codes for CSAASTDLFLSGYTF.

The chain joins TRBV27 to TRBJ2-1; the match to TRBD2 covers 9 bases. Trimming cost V 2 bases and J 6 bases; bases outside gene matches: 8. This CDR3 is built from 16 residues. Looked up from germline, CDR1 is MNHEY and CDR2 is SMNVEV (reference sequence). The CDR3 reads CASSLGSAGGSNEQFF. As DNA, the CDR3 is TGTGCCAGCAGTTTAGGATCGGCGGGAGGGTCCAATGAGCAGTTCTTC.

The chain links TRBV27 to TRBJ1-4; D is undetermined. The germline CDR1 and CDR2 sequences are MNHEY and SMNVEV (reference sequence). Trimming removed 5 bases at V and 5 bases at J, with 9 bases between. The CDR3 spans 13 residues. The CDR3 nucleotides are TGTGCCAGCAGTCTCATTACAAATGAAAAACTGTTTTTT. It yields the protein CASSLITNEKLFF.

This clone was found once. This chain joins TRBV7-9 and TRBJ2-5, with TRBD1 matching 7 bases. V lost 0 bases, J lost 2 bases, and 3 bases stayed unmatched. Germline-derived CDR1 and CDR2 are SEHNR and FQNEAQ (reference sequence). The CDR3 sequence is 15 residues long. This CDR3 is CASSLASGQQETQYF. In DNA, the CDR3 is TGTGCCAGCAGCTTAGCGTCGGGACAGCAAGAGACCCAGTACTTC.

The chain recombines TRBV27 with TRBJ1-1; 8 bases are a match to TRBD1. The V gene end was trimmed by 5 bases and the J gene end by 4 bases; junction bases not matched to a gene: 12. This CDR3 contains 16 residues. Germline CDR1 and CDR2: MNHEY and SMNVEV (reference sequence). The CDR3 loop reads CASSPSRTGLTTEAFF. DNA of the CDR3: TGTGCCAGCAGTCCCTCCCGGACAGGGTTAACCACTGAAGCTTTCTTT.

The chain is built from TRBV5-8 and TRBJ2-1; D perhaps matches TRBD1 (6 bases). Germline CDR1 reads SGHTS; CDR2 reads YDEGEE. This CDR3 comprises 15 residues. Trimming took 9 bases from V and 4 from J, leaving 20 bases between them. CDR3 coding DNA: TGTGCCAATCGTAGACAGAGCCAGGGGTACAATGAGCAGTTCTTC. Protein sequence: CANRRQSQGYNEQFF.

Regarding this clone: An end of the junction differs from the germline gene, which may be a read error. The CDR3 coding sequence is TGTACCAGCAGTGAGACTAGCGGGGGAACAGATACGCAGTATTTT. Translated, it gives CTSSETSGGTDTQYF. The V gene is TRBV6-4, the J gene TRBJ2-3, with 12 bases aligning to TRBD2. CDR1 is MRHNA, CDR2 SNTAGT, per germline. The CDR3 covers 15 residues.